The rows below give T cell receptor beta chains drawn from one sample of a study of immune cell composition in non-small cell lung cancer. This table comes from immunoSEQ multiplex PCR, and its TCRdb copy is limited to in-frame clones, with some not included. The sample yields around 6,000 clones, 78% seen once. The sample was lung tumor tissue. The origin of the receptors is a human donor with non-small cell lung cancer. The CDR3 runs from the conserved cysteine through the conserved F or W. The order of the fields is clone size, CDR3 length, J gene, V gene, D gene, CDR3 protein, CDR3 DNA. A D gene is named only where the DNA matches it firmly. Clone sizes are given selectively: once, few, many, or a class where the clone is expanded.

clone_size: .; cdr3_length: 13; j_call: TRBJ2-6; v_call: TRBV19; d_call: TRBD1; cdr3_aa: CASIARQGVDLTF; cdr3_nt: TGTGCCAGTATCGCGAGACAGGGGGTAGACCTGACTTTC
clone_size: .; cdr3_length: 16; j_call: TRBJ1-2; v_call: TRBV6-1; d_call: TRBD1; cdr3_aa: CASSDTGQSLRDGYTF; cdr3_nt: TGTGCCAGCAGTGATACGGGACAGTCCCTAAGGGATGGCTACACCTTC
clone_size: .; cdr3_length: 10; j_call: TRBJ1-1; v_call: TRBV4-1; d_call: .; cdr3_aa: CASTGGGAFF; cdr3_nt: TGCGCCAGCACCGGGGGGGGAGCTTTCTTT
clone_size: .; cdr3_length: 15; j_call: TRBJ1-2; v_call: TRBV19; d_call: TRBD1; cdr3_aa: CASSPQTGVTYGYTF; cdr3_nt: TGTGCCAGTAGTCCGCAGACAGGGGTAACCTATGGCTACACCTTC
clone_size: .; cdr3_length: 16; j_call: TRBJ2-2; v_call: TRBV11-2; d_call: TRBD2; cdr3_aa: CASRGSGGQNTGELFF; cdr3_nt: TGTGCCAGCAGGGGAAGCGGGGGGCAGAACACCGGGGAGCTGTTTTTT
clone_size: few; cdr3_length: 13; j_call: TRBJ1-1; v_call: TRBV7-9; d_call: .; cdr3_aa: CASSLVTNTEAFF; cdr3_nt: TGTGCCAGCAGCTTAGTCACTAACACTGAAGCTTTCTTT
clone_size: .; cdr3_length: 14; j_call: TRBJ1-2; v_call: TRBV27; d_call: .; cdr3_aa: CASSSVGANYGYTF; cdr3_nt: TGTGCCAGCAGTTCCGTAGGAGCTAACTATGGCTACACCTTC
clone_size: .; cdr3_length: 13; j_call: TRBJ1-1; v_call: TRBV18; d_call: .; cdr3_aa: CASSGTQNTEAFF; cdr3_nt: TGTGCCAGCTCGGGGACACAGAACACTGAAGCTTTCTTT
clone_size: .; cdr3_length: 15; j_call: TRBJ2-1; v_call: TRBV2; d_call: TRBD2; cdr3_aa: CASRSGLAFRGEQFF; cdr3_nt: TGTGCCAGCAGATCGGGACTAGCTTTCCGCGGTGAGCAGTTCTTC
clone_size: .; cdr3_length: 14; j_call: TRBJ1-5; v_call: TRBV5-1; d_call: .; cdr3_aa: CASSAGISNQPQHF; cdr3_nt: TGCGCCAGCAGCGCCGGGATCTCCAATCAGCCCCAGCATTTT
clone_size: .; cdr3_length: 15; j_call: TRBJ2-7; v_call: TRBV7-2; d_call: .; cdr3_aa: CASSLVGRGIYEQYF; cdr3_nt: TGTGCCAGCAGCTTAGTCGGGCGGGGTATCTACGAGCAGTACTTC
clone_size: few; cdr3_length: 12; j_call: TRBJ2-7; v_call: TRBV10-1; d_call: .; cdr3_aa: CAAGSSSYEQYF; cdr3_nt: TGCGCCGCCGGGTCAAGCTCCTACGAGCAGTACTTC
clone_size: .; cdr3_length: 17; j_call: TRBJ2-7; v_call: TRBV28; d_call: TRBD1; cdr3_aa: CASSSLTGTVPAYEQYF; cdr3_nt: TGTGCCAGCAGTTCTCTGACAGGGACGGTCCCCGCCTACGAGCAGTACTTC
clone_size: .; cdr3_length: 17; j_call: TRBJ1-6; v_call: TRBV5-1; d_call: TRBD1; cdr3_aa: CASSFRQGSSYNSPLHF; cdr3_nt: TGCGCCAGCAGCTTCCGACAGGGAAGCTCCTATAATTCACCCCTCCACTTT
clone_size: .; cdr3_length: 14; j_call: TRBJ1-2; v_call: TRBV9; d_call: .; cdr3_aa: CASSAQIQGRGYTF; cdr3_nt: TGTGCCAGCAGCGCCCAGATACAGGGACGCGGCTACACCTTC
clone_size: few; cdr3_length: 17; j_call: TRBJ2-3; v_call: TRBV5-1; d_call: TRBD2; cdr3_aa: CASSTIYSGGLADTQYF; cdr3_nt: TGCGCCAGCAGCACCATTTATAGCGGGGGCCTCGCAGATACGCAGTATTTT
clone_size: .; cdr3_length: 15; j_call: TRBJ2-7; v_call: TRBV11-2; d_call: TRBD1; cdr3_aa: CASSRTGQGRYEQYF; cdr3_nt: TGTGCCAGCAGCAGAACGGGACAGGGGAGATACGAGCAGTACTTC
clone_size: .; cdr3_length: 15; j_call: TRBJ2-7; v_call: TRBV28; d_call: TRBD1; cdr3_aa: CASSLPGDRVYEQYF; cdr3_nt: TGTGCCAGCAGTCTCCCGGGGGACAGGGTGTACGAGCAGTACTTC
clone_size: once; cdr3_length: 12; j_call: TRBJ1-2; v_call: TRBV29-1; d_call: .; cdr3_aa: CSVETYRDGYTF; cdr3_nt: TGCAGCGTTGAAACCTACAGGGATGGCTACACCTTC
clone_size: .; cdr3_length: 13; j_call: TRBJ2-1; v_call: TRBV10-2; d_call: TRBD2; cdr3_aa: CASSGGGANEQFF; cdr3_nt: TGCGCCAGCAGCGGCGGGGGTGCCAATGAGCAGTTCTTC
clone_size: .; cdr3_length: 13; j_call: TRBJ2-1; v_call: TRBV11-2; d_call: .; cdr3_aa: CASSSKMGHEQFF; cdr3_nt: TGTGCCAGCAGCTCAAAGATGGGCCATGAGCAGTTCTTC
clone_size: .; cdr3_length: 14; j_call: TRBJ2-3; v_call: TRBV7-9; d_call: .; cdr3_aa: CASSPREVWDTQYF; cdr3_nt: TGTGCCAGCAGCCCAAGGGAGGTCTGGGATACGCAGTATTTT
clone_size: .; cdr3_length: 14; j_call: TRBJ2-5; v_call: TRBV2; d_call: .; cdr3_aa: CASSEVRGAETQYF; cdr3_nt: TGTGCCAGCAGTGAGGTCAGGGGGGCAGAGACCCAGTACTTC
clone_size: .; cdr3_length: 14; j_call: TRBJ1-1; v_call: TRBV6-1; d_call: .; cdr3_aa: CASSLGGFNTEAFF; cdr3_nt: TGTGCCAGCAGTTTGGGGGGGTTCAACACTGAAGCTTTCTTT
clone_size: few; cdr3_length: 13; j_call: TRBJ1-1; v_call: TRBV5-4; d_call: .; cdr3_aa: CASSFRVNTEAFF; cdr3_nt: TGTGCCAGCAGTTTCAGGGTTAACACTGAAGCTTTCTTT
clone_size: .; cdr3_length: 13; j_call: TRBJ2-7; v_call: TRBV6-1; d_call: .; cdr3_aa: CASSDPLTYEQYF; cdr3_nt: TGTGCCAGCAGTGACCCCTTAACCTACGAGCAGTACTTC
clone_size: .; cdr3_length: 16; j_call: TRBJ2-1; v_call: TRBV15; d_call: TRBD1; cdr3_aa: CATSFYSGGPHNEQFF; cdr3_nt: TGTGCCACCAGCTTTTATTCAGGGGGTCCCCACAATGAGCAGTTCTTC
clone_size: .; cdr3_length: 16; j_call: TRBJ2-1; v_call: TRBV4-2; d_call: .; cdr3_aa: CASSQDPSGTYNEQFF; cdr3_nt: TGTGCCAGCAGCCAAGATCCCTCCGGGACCTACAATGAGCAGTTCTTC
clone_size: .; cdr3_length: 14; j_call: TRBJ2-7; v_call: TRBV5-4; d_call: TRBD1; cdr3_aa: CASSPVDRVDEQYF; cdr3_nt: TGTGCCAGCAGCCCGGTGGACAGGGTCGACGAGCAGTACTTC
clone_size: .; cdr3_length: 13; j_call: TRBJ2-5; v_call: TRBV5-4; d_call: .; cdr3_aa: CASSSVIEETQYF; cdr3_nt: TGTGCCAGCAGCTCAGTGATCGAAGAGACCCAGTACTTC
clone_size: .; cdr3_length: 14; j_call: TRBJ2-3; v_call: TRBV28; d_call: TRBD2; cdr3_aa: CASTIAGGTDTQYF; cdr3_nt: TGTGCCAGCACCATAGCGGGGGGTACAGATACGCAGTATTTT
clone_size: .; cdr3_length: 16; j_call: TRBJ2-2; v_call: TRBV5-4; d_call: TRBD1; cdr3_aa: CASSLPGTGHTGELFF; cdr3_nt: TGTGCCAGCAGCCTCCCAGGGACAGGACACACCGGGGAGCTGTTTTTT
clone_size: .; cdr3_length: 16; j_call: TRBJ2-5; v_call: TRBV9; d_call: .; cdr3_aa: CASSVGPGQIQETQYF; cdr3_nt: TGTGCCAGCAGCGTAGGTCCTGGACAGATCCAAGAGACCCAGTACTTC
clone_size: .; cdr3_length: 13; j_call: TRBJ1-2; v_call: TRBV27; d_call: .; cdr3_aa: CASSLYRNYGYTF; cdr3_nt: TGTGCCAGCAGTTTATACAGAAACTATGGCTACACCTTC
clone_size: few; cdr3_length: 14; j_call: TRBJ2-1; v_call: TRBV2; d_call: TRBD1; cdr3_aa: CASVRTGSYNEQFF; cdr3_nt: TGTGCCAGCGTAAGGACAGGCTCCTACAATGAGCAGTTCTTC
clone_size: .; cdr3_length: 11; j_call: TRBJ2-3; v_call: TRBV4-3; d_call: .; cdr3_aa: CASSHADTQYF; cdr3_nt: TGCGCCAGCAGCCACGCAGATACGCAGTATTTT
clone_size: .; cdr3_length: 12; j_call: TRBJ1-3; v_call: TRBV11-2; d_call: .; cdr3_aa: CASSLAVNTIYF; cdr3_nt: TGTGCCAGCAGCTTAGCCGTAAACACCATATATTTT
clone_size: once; cdr3_length: 15; j_call: TRBJ2-1; v_call: TRBV5-5; d_call: .; cdr3_aa: CASSFGTSAYNEQFF; cdr3_nt: TGTGCCAGCAGCTTCGGGACATCGGCCTACAATGAGCAGTTCTTC
clone_size: .; cdr3_length: 15; j_call: TRBJ1-1; v_call: TRBV6-4; d_call: TRBD1; cdr3_aa: CASREQGSMNTEAFF; cdr3_nt: TGTGCCAGCAGGGAACAGGGGAGCATGAACACTGAAGCTTTCTTT
clone_size: .; cdr3_length: 14; j_call: TRBJ1-1; v_call: TRBV5-4; d_call: TRBD1; cdr3_aa: CASSLFDRGPEAFF; cdr3_nt: TGTGCCAGCAGCTTGTTTGACAGGGGACCTGAAGCTTTCTTT
clone_size: .; cdr3_length: 15; j_call: TRBJ1-3; v_call: TRBV11-2; d_call: .; cdr3_aa: CASSLGASSGNTIYF; cdr3_nt: TGTGCCAGCAGCTTAGGGGCAAGCTCTGGAAACACCATATATTTT
clone_size: .; cdr3_length: 17; j_call: TRBJ2-2; v_call: TRBV5-8; d_call: TRBD2; cdr3_aa: CASRIILAGERTGELFF; cdr3_nt: TGTGCCAGCAGAATCATCCTTGCGGGGGAAAGGACCGGGGAGCTGTTTTTT
clone_size: few; cdr3_length: 16; j_call: TRBJ2-1; v_call: TRBV9; d_call: TRBD2; cdr3_aa: CASSARASGGAYEQFF; cdr3_nt: TGTGCCAGCAGCGCCCGAGCTAGCGGGGGGGCCTATGAGCAGTTCTTC
clone_size: .; cdr3_length: 15; j_call: TRBJ2-6; v_call: TRBV2; d_call: .; cdr3_aa: CASKGVLSGANVLTF; cdr3_nt: TGTGCCAGCAAAGGGGTTCTCTCTGGGGCCAACGTCCTGACTTTC
clone_size: .; cdr3_length: 13; j_call: TRBJ2-5; v_call: TRBV6-1; d_call: .; cdr3_aa: CASSDGLQETQYF; cdr3_nt: TGTGCCAGCAGTGATGGGCTCCAAGAGACCCAGTACTTC
clone_size: once; cdr3_length: 15; j_call: TRBJ2-3; v_call: TRBV30; d_call: .; cdr3_aa: CATKGRGAEVDTQYF; cdr3_nt: TGTGCCACAAAGGGCAGGGGGGCCGAGGTAGATACGCAGTATTTT
clone_size: .; cdr3_length: 15; j_call: TRBJ2-3; v_call: TRBV7-8; d_call: TRBD2; cdr3_aa: CASRLLAGGTDTQYF; cdr3_nt: TGTGCCAGCAGGTTACTAGCGGGGGGGACAGATACGCAGTATTTT